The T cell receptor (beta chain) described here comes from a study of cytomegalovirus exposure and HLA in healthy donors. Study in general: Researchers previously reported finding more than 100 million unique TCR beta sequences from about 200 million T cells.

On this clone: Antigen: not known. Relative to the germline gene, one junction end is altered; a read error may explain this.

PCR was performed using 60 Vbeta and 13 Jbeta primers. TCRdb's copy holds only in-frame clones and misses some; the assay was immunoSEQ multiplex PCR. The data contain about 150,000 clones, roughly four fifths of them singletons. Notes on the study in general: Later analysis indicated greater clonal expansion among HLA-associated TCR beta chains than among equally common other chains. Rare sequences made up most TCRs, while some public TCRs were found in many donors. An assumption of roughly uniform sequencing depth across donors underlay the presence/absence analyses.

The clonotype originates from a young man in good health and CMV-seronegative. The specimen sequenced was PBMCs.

The CDR3 DNA follows: TGTGCCAGCTCTGGGGCCAACGGCCTGACTTTC. Translated, it gives CASSGANGLTF. The rearrangement joins TRBV7-6 to TRBJ2-6, with D tentatively TRBD1 (5 bases). The germline V gene encodes CDR1 SGHVS and CDR2 FNYEAQ. The CDR3 has 11 amino acids.